This is a list of T cell receptor beta chains from one sample in a study of cytomegalovirus exposure and HLA in healthy donors. The protocol was immunoSEQ multiplex PCR, while the TCRdb copy is restricted to in-frame clones and leaves out a portion. In total, the table holds about 130,000 clones. Source material: PBMCs. The receptors originated from a woman between 35 and 50 years old in good health and CMV-seronegative. CDR3s include the opening cysteine and the closing phenylalanine or tryptophan. D genes are given only for firm matches.

V: TRBV28
J: TRBJ2-3
D: .
DNA: TGTGCCAGCAGTTCTTCACGGGGGATAAGCACAGATACGCAGTATTTT
CDR3: CASSSSRGISTDTQYF

V: TRBV2
J: TRBJ1-4
D: TRBD1
DNA: TGTGCCAGCAGTGGGACAGGGCAAGGAAAACTGTTTTTT
CDR3: CASSGTGQGKLFF

V: TRBV6-5
J: TRBJ1-2
D: .
DNA: TGTGCCAGCAGTTACGCACACAGATCTTTCTACACCTTC
CDR3: CASSYAHRSFYTF

V: TRBV11-2
J: TRBJ2-5
D: .
DNA: TGTGCCAGCAGCTTAGGATCGCCAGGGCGAGAGACCCAGTACTTC
CDR3: CASSLGSPGRETQYF

V: TRBV2
J: TRBJ2-5
D: TRBD2
DNA: TGTGCCAGCAGTGAAGGGGGGGGACGGGAGACCCAGTACTTC
CDR3: CASSEGGGRETQYF

V: TRBV11-2
J: TRBJ1-1
D: .
DNA: TGTGCCAGCAGTTTGGAGGTAGCTTTCTTT
CDR3: CASSLEVAFF

V: TRBV5-1
J: TRBJ1-1
D: .
DNA: TGCGCCAGCAGCTTGGGGGGCCGGAACACTGAAGCTTTCTTT
CDR3: CASSLGGRNTEAFF

V: TRBV2
J: TRBJ1-5
D: .
DNA: TGTGCCAGCAGTGACCTAAGGGGTTGGAGTCAGCCCCAGCATTTT
CDR3: CASSDLRGWSQPQHF

V: TRBV11-3
J: TRBJ1-3
D: TRBD1
DNA: TGTGCCAGCAGCCGAACCGGGACAGGGAACACCATATATTTT
CDR3: CASSRTGTGNTIYF

V: TRBV4-2
J: TRBJ1-3
D: TRBD1
DNA: TGTGCCAGCAGCCAACCACGGACAGGGCAAACCTCTGGAAACACCATATATTTT
CDR3: CASSQPRTGQTSGNTIYF

V: TRBV4-2
J: TRBJ2-3
D: TRBD2
DNA: TGTGCCAGCAGCCTTTTCCGGCGGGGGGGCACAGATACGCAGTATTTT
CDR3: CASSLFRRGGTDTQYF

V: TRBV19
J: TRBJ1-1
D: TRBD1
DNA: TGTGCCACCCGACAGGGGCCGGCGAACACTGAAGCTTTCTTT
CDR3: CATRQGPANTEAFF

V: TRBV5-8
J: TRBJ2-5
D: TRBD2
DNA: TGTGCCAGCAGCCAAAGCGTGGTAGCGGGGGAAGAGACCCAGTACTTC
CDR3: CASSQSVVAGEETQYF

V: TRBV6-5
J: TRBJ1-1
D: .
DNA: TGTGCCAGCAGGGAAGGACAGTCCTTCGTAGCTTTCTTT
CDR3: CASREGQSFVAFF

V: TRBV2
J: TRBJ2-2
D: TRBD2
DNA: TGTGCCAGCAGTGAAAGACTAGCGGGGTGGACGGGGGAGCTGTTTTTT
CDR3: CASSERLAGWTGELFF

V: TRBV6-5
J: TRBJ2-1
D: .
DNA: TGTGCCAGCAGGTACACAGGGAGTTCCTACAATGAGCAGTTCTTC
CDR3: CASRYTGSSYNEQFF

V: TRBV19
J: TRBJ2-1
D: .
DNA: TGTGCCAGTAGCCAGACAGGCCATTTGCAGTTCTTC
CDR3: CASSQTGHLQFF

V: TRBV6-6
J: TRBJ1-4
D: .
DNA: TGTGCCAGCAGTTACAGGGCAGGGGATGGGAAACTGTTTTTT
CDR3: CASSYRAGDGKLFF

V: TRBV14
J: TRBJ1-2
D: TRBD1
DNA: TGTGCCAGCAGCTACCCGGACAGGTCCACTAACTATGGCTACACCTTC
CDR3: CASSYPDRSTNYGYTF

V: TRBV7-8
J: TRBJ2-3
D: .
DNA: TGTGCCAGCAGCTCCCATAGGGGCCAAAGCACAGATACGCAGTATTTT
CDR3: CASSSHRGQSTDTQYF

V: TRBV20-1
J: TRBJ2-7
D: .
DNA: TGCAGTGAGAAAGTGGGGGGAGAGCAGTACTTC
CDR3: CSEKVGGEQYF

V: TRBV7-2
J: TRBJ2-7
D: .
DNA: TGTGCCAGCAGCTTGTCGATAGGGGGCGAGCAGTACTTC
CDR3: CASSLSIGGEQYF

V: TRBV7-7
J: TRBJ2-1
D: .
DNA: TGTGCTAGCAGCTTCCCTCCCCCTCGGAATGAGCAGTTCTTC
CDR3: CASSFPPPRNEQFF

V: TRBV15
J: TRBJ1-1
D: TRBD1
DNA: TGTGCCACCAGCAGACCCCCGGGACAGACCTCAATGAACACTGAAGCTTTCTTT
CDR3: CATSRPPGQTSMNTEAFF

V: TRBV2
J: TRBJ2-5
D: .
DNA: TGTGCCAGCACCCCAGACAGGATCGTACTGCCCCCAGGGGCCCAGTACTTC
CDR3: CASTPDRIVLPPGAQYF

V: TRBV5-1
J: TRBJ2-7
D: .
DNA: TGCGCCAGCAGCTGGGGCCCGCGGAGAACAGGGTACCCCTACGAGCAGTACTTC
CDR3: CASSWGPRRTGYPYEQYF

V: TRBV28
J: TRBJ2-7
D: .
DNA: TGTGCCAGCAGTTTCGTTGGGGAGGACGAGCAGTACTTC
CDR3: CASSFVGEDEQYF

V: TRBV5-5
J: TRBJ1-5
D: TRBD1
DNA: TGTGCCAGCAGCCCCGGGACAGCCAATAGCAATCAGCCCCAGCATTTT
CDR3: CASSPGTANSNQPQHF

V: TRBV28
J: TRBJ1-2
D: TRBD1
DNA: TGTGCCAGCGGGAATGGACAGGGGGTGCACTATGGCTACACCTTC
CDR3: CASGNGQGVHYGYTF

V: TRBV7-2
J: TRBJ1-5
D: .
DNA: TGTGCCAGCAGCTTACAAGCGGATAGCAATCAGCCCCAGCATTTT
CDR3: CASSLQADSNQPQHF

V: TRBV11-2
J: TRBJ1-4
D: .
DNA: TGTGCCAGCAGCTTAACGGGGGGATGGGATGAAAAACTGTTTTTT
CDR3: CASSLTGGWDEKLFF

V: TRBV6-4
J: TRBJ2-7
D: TRBD2
DNA: TGTGCCAGCAGCCCCGGGACTAGCTCCTACGAGCAGTACTTC
CDR3: CASSPGTSSYEQYF

V: TRBV7-9
J: TRBJ2-7
D: .
DNA: TGTGCCAGCAGTTTTACAGGGATGGCCCCGTACTTC
CDR3: CASSFTGMAPYF

V: TRBV6-5
J: TRBJ1-5
D: TRBD1
DNA: TGTGCCAGCAATGAGGGACAGGGGTTCAATCAGCCCCAGCATTTT
CDR3: CASNEGQGFNQPQHF

V: TRBV6-1
J: TRBJ2-3
D: TRBD2
DNA: TGTGCCAGCAGTGAATCTGGGCTAGCGGGGGTTACGCAGTATTTT
CDR3: CASSESGLAGVTQYF

V: TRBV11-1
J: TRBJ2-3
D: TRBD1
DNA: TGTGCCAGCAGCTATCCGGGACAGGGGTCCACAGATACGCAGTATTTT
CDR3: CASSYPGQGSTDTQYF

V: TRBV7-8
J: TRBJ1-1
D: .
DNA: TGTGCCAGCAGCTTAGTCGTTAGGAACACTGAAGCTTTCTTT
CDR3: CASSLVVRNTEAFF

V: TRBV7-2
J: TRBJ2-4
D: .
DNA: TGTGCCAGCAGCTTAAGCGAGGGAAACATTCAGTACTTC
CDR3: CASSLSEGNIQYF

V: TRBV19
J: TRBJ1-1
D: .
DNA: TGTGCCAGTATGAGGCGATCCCAAAGTGGTGAAGCTTTCTTT
CDR3: CASMRRSQSGEAFF

V: TRBV10-3
J: TRBJ2-1
D: TRBD2
DNA: TGTGCCATCAGTGAGTCGAAAACAGGCGGGGGGGCCTACAATGAGCAGTTCTTC
CDR3: CAISESKTGGGAYNEQFF

V: TRBV4-3
J: TRBJ1-4
D: TRBD1
DNA: TGCGCCAGCAGCCAAGATCGGACAGGGGACGCTCGTAATGAAAAACTGTTTTTT
CDR3: CASSQDRTGDARNEKLFF

V: TRBV6-5
J: TRBJ1-2
D: TRBD1
DNA: TGTGCCAGCAGACTTCCGGGAGCAGGGGGCTATGGCTACACCTTC
CDR3: CASRLPGAGGYGYTF

V: TRBV6-1
J: TRBJ2-3
D: TRBD2
DNA: TGTGCCAGCAGTGCCCGGGGGGGCACAGATACGCAGTATTTT
CDR3: CASSARGGTDTQYF

V: TRBV28
J: TRBJ1-6
D: .
DNA: TGTGCCAGCAGTTTGGTGGCTCCGCCCCTCCACTTT
CDR3: CASSLVAPPLHF

V: TRBV7-2
J: TRBJ1-2
D: .
DNA: TGTGCCAGCAGCTTAGCAGAGGGGGATGGCTACACCTTC
CDR3: CASSLAEGDGYTF

V: TRBV5-1
J: TRBJ2-7
D: TRBD1
DNA: TGCGCCAGCAGCTTCGGGACAGGGGCCTACGAGCAGTACTTC
CDR3: CASSFGTGAYEQYF